Below are 18 T cell receptor beta chains sequenced from a single sample in a study of technical replicates of blood from a handful of donors. Method: immunoSEQ multiplex PCR; TCRdb's copy keeps in-frame clones and lacks some. The data contain about 88,000 clones, 80% to 95% of them singletons. The sequenced material came from T cells isolated from PBMCs. These receptors came from a human donor in good health.

The table lists this clone with a count of one. The J gene is TRBJ2-1, the V gene TRBV28, with TRBD1 matching over 9 bases. The ends lost 5 bases at V and 4 bases at J; junction bases unmatched: 0. The germline V gene encodes CDR1 MDHEN and CDR2 SYDVKM. The CDR3 is 13 amino acids. CDR3 nucleotide sequence: TGTGCCAGCAGTGGGACAGGGTACAATGAGCAGTTCTTC. Translation gives CASSGTGYNEQFF.

The V call is TRBV5-1, the J call TRBJ1-3; D remains unclear. This CDR3 contains 15 residues. Per the germline V gene, CDR1 is SGHRS and CDR2 is YFSETQ. Trimming removed 1 base from V and 1 base from J, with 9 bases in between. CDR3 sequence (DNA): TGCGCCAGCAGCTTGACCGGGGATTCTGGAAACACCATATATTTT. It is translated as CASSLTGDSGNTIYF.

The rearrangement uses TRBV18 and TRBJ2-7; TRBD1 agrees at 8 bases. J lost 1 base, V lost 0 bases, and 2 bases had no gene match. This CDR3 spans 15 amino acids. Germline loops: CDR1 KGHSH, CDR2 LQKENI. The CDR3: CASSPPDRGSYEQYF. CDR3 sequence (DNA): TGTGCCAGCTCACCACCCGACAGGGGTTCCTACGAGCAGTACTTC. Looking up the rest from reference TRBV18 and TRBJ2-7 gives the full variable domain: NAGVMQNPRHLVRRRGQEARLRCSPMKGHSHVYWYRQLPEEGLKFMVYLQKENIIDESGMPKERFSAEFPKEGPSILRIQQVVRGDSAAYFCASSPPDRGSYEQYFGPGTRLTVT.

V is TRBV7-2 and J is TRBJ1-2; a possible D gene is TRBD1 (6 bases). The V gene lost 3 bases and the J gene lost 6 bases, with 14 bases spanning the gap. The length of the CDR3 is 14 residues. Germline CDR1 SGHTA, CDR2 FQGNSA. The CDR3 DNA follows: TGTGCCAGCAGCTTGACATACAACAGGGATGGCTACACCTTC. Amino acids: CASSLTYNRDGYTF.

This sequence joins TRBV5-1 and TRBJ2-2, with 12 bases matching TRBD1. CDR1 is SGHRS, CDR2 YFSETQ, per germline. The J segment lost 4 bases and the V segment lost 3 bases, leaving 4 bases of the junction unmatched. This CDR3 spans 16 amino acids. The CDR3 region has the DNA TGCGCCAGCAGCTCGGGACAGGGGGCATTCACCGGGGAGCTGTTTTTT. Translating it yields CASSSGQGAFTGELFF.

V usage is TRBV11-2 and J usage is TRBJ1-3, with D unresolved. Trimming pared 4 bases from V and 3 bases from J, leaving 13 bases between. CDR3 size: 15 residues. The germline V gene encodes CDR1 SGHAT and CDR2 FQNNGV. The CDR3: CASSSLTTLGNTIYF. CDR3 nucleotide sequence: TGTGCCAGCAGCTCCTTGACTACCCTTGGAAACACCATATATTTT. Together with reference TRBV11-2 and TRBJ1-3, the CDR3 gives the full variable domain: EAGVAQSPRYKIIEKRQSVAFWCNPISGHATLYWYQQILGQGPKLLIQFQNNGVVDDSQLPKDRFSAERLKGVDSTLKIQPAKLEDSAVYLCASSSLTTLGNTIYFGEGSWLTVV.

The V and J genes are TRBV10-3 and TRBJ2-7, with 14 bases matching TRBD2. J gave up 0 bases and V 8 bases, and 0 bases lay outside the gene matches. Per the germline V gene, CDR1 is ENHRY and CDR2 is SYGVKD. The CDR3 loop spans 14 amino acids. The CDR3 loop is CAIGLAGGSYEQYF. Written as DNA, the CDR3 is TGTGCCATCGGACTAGCGGGAGGCTCCTACGAGCAGTACTTC.

The V call is TRBV5-1, the J call TRBJ1-2, with D unclear. Germline V gene lookup returns CDR1 SGHRS and CDR2 YFSETQ. The CDR3 has 14 residues. The ends were cut back, 4 bases at V and 6 bases at J, with 16 bases in the middle. The CDR3 DNA reads TGCGCCAGCAGCCCAACATTGGATCGGGATGGCTACACCTTC. Translation gives CASSPTLDRDGYTF.

The chain carries TRBV27 and TRBJ2-7, with D possibly matching TRBD2 (6 bases). Germline CDR1 is MNHEY and CDR2 is SMNVEV (reference sequence). The CDR3 length is 13 residues. V shed 6 bases and J shed 6 bases, with 15 bases lying between them. The CDR3 DNA reads as TGTGCCAGCAGACTGCGGGGCACTGGCGAGCAGTACTTC. It translates to CASRLRGTGEQYF.

J is TRBJ1-2 and V is TRBV27, with no clear D. The CDR3 has 12 residues. V was pared by 5 bases and J by 7 bases, with 11 bases between. Germline V CDR1 and CDR2: MNHEY, SMNVEV (reference sequence). In DNA, the CDR3 is TGTGCCAGCAGTCCGGAGAGAGGTGGCTACACCTTC. Its protein product is CASSPERGGYTF.

This CDR3 is CASSLWTIAGGHGEQFF. The CDR3, as DNA: TGTGCCAGCAGCTTATGGACTATCGCGGGGGGGCATGGTGAGCAGTTCTTC. The chain is built from TRBV7-6 and TRBJ2-1, with 9 bases aligning to TRBD2. V lost 2 bases and J lost 9; bases outside the gene matches: 14. CDR3 length: 17 amino acids. Germline V CDR1 and CDR2: SGHVS, FNYEAQ.

The rearrangement joins TRBV6-1 to TRBJ2-7, with 7 bases that match TRBD2. The J segment lost 5 bases and the V segment lost 3 bases, leaving 25 bases of the junction unmatched. The CDR3 sequence is 20 residues long. In germline, CDR1 is MNHNS, CDR2 SASEGT. CDR3 amino acids: CASSDKLVRVWGRAVNEQYF. The CDR3 region has the DNA TGTGCCAGCAGTGATAAACTCGTCCGAGTTTGGGGGAGGGCCGTCAACGAGCAGTACTTC.

The genes are TRBV4-1 and TRBJ2-1, with D possibly TRBD1 on 5 matching bases. V was cut by 1 base and J by 5 bases, with 9 bases left in between. The CDR3 consists of 14 residues. In germline, CDR1 is MGHRA, CDR2 YSYEKL. In nucleotides, the CDR3 is TGCGCCAGCAGCCAAGGGACAACTGACAATGAGCAGTTCTTC. It yields the protein CASSQGTTDNEQFF.

The CDR3 sequence: CASSESGHANTEAFF. The CDR3 DNA reads as TGTGCCAGCTCAGAATCGGGACACGCGAACACTGAAGCTTTCTTT. The chain links TRBV18 to TRBJ1-1, with TRBD1 as a possible D gene (6 bases). Trimming stripped 5 bases from V and 1 base from J, with 14 bases between. The CDR3 totals 15 residues. Germline-derived CDR1 and CDR2 are KGHSH and LQKENI.

This clone is a singleton in its sample. The chain uses TRBV29-1 and TRBJ2-1; tentative D call: TRBD2 (5 bases). With 2 bases removed from V and 2 bases from J, the gap between germline ends came to 16 bases. CDR1 and CDR2 from the germline V gene are SQVTM and ANQGSEA. The CDR3 spans 16 residues. The CDR3 loop is CSVETDRAAAYNEQFF. In DNA form, the CDR3 reads TGCAGCGTTGAAACGGATCGGGCAGCGGCCTACAATGAGCAGTTCTTC.

CDR3 sequence: CASSPDRVGGYTF. CDR3 nucleotides: TGCGCCAGCAGCCCGGACAGGGTTGGTGGCTACACCTTC. The chain combines TRBV5-1 with TRBJ1-2; the match to TRBD1 covers 8 bases. From germline, CDR1 is SGHRS and CDR2 YFSETQ. V lost 4 bases to trimming and J lost 7 bases; unmatched junction nucleotides: 6. This CDR3 is 13 amino acids long.

The CDR3 protein is CASSYSSPNNGYTF. The CDR3 DNA reads TGTGCCAGCAGTTACTCCTCCCCTAATAACGGCTACACCTTC. The chain has TRBV6-5 and TRBJ1-2; D is unclear. This CDR3 region has 14 residues. The germline CDR1 and CDR2 sequences are MNHEY and SVGAGI. The V gene lost 0 bases and the J gene lost 8 bases, with 13 bases spanning the gap.

The CDR3 spells CASSQDRGQEKLFF. The CDR3 nucleotides read TGCGCCAGCAGCCAAGACAGGGGGCAGGAAAAACTGTTTTTT. The rearrangement joins TRBV4-1 to TRBJ1-4; 8 bases align to TRBD1. The CDR3 is 14 amino acids. Trimming took 0 bases from V and 8 from J; bases not matched to a gene: 2. Germline values: CDR1 MGHRA, CDR2 YSYEKL.